This T cell receptor beta chain came from a study of Tregs in tolerant kidney transplant recipients. Study-level background: An approximately 3-day belatacept mixed lymphocyte reaction, sometimes plus 5-day graft donor restimulation, preceded CD4+CD25+CD127- sorting. Sorting used antibodies to exclude donor cells.

Some clones are missing from TCRdb's copy, which holds only in-frame ones; the method was immunoSEQ multiplex PCR. This table holds about 44,000 clones, about 95% found once. J was trimmed by 7 bases and V by 0 bases; bases with no gene match: 8. This CDR3 spans 16 amino acids. Germline V CDR1 and CDR2: SGHRS, YFSETQ. With respect to this clone: Its antigen is currently unknown.

This TCR derives from a human donor in good health. The V and J genes are TRBV5-1 and TRBJ2-1; 9 bases map to TRBD2. Sequencing used Tregs from blood cultured with allogeneic cells. Here the CDR3 reads CASSLARREGSNEQFF. The DNA of the CDR3 is TGCGCCAGCAGCTTGGCCCGGCGGGAGGGGTCGAATGAGCAGTTCTTC.